This T cell receptor beta chain is drawn from a study of Graves' ophthalmopathy and Graves' hyperthyroidism. Study-wide context: The term stable hyperthyroidism indicated an absence of ophthalmopathy within 18 months of follow-up.

As regards this clonotype: This could be a read error, since a much larger clone is one nucleotide away. A read error is likely, as this CDR3 ends without the conserved phenylalanine or tryptophan.

Between the trimmed V and J ends, which lost 3 bases and 5 bases, there was a span of 11 bases. This CDR3 has 13 amino acids. The germline V gene encodes CDR1 LNHDA and CDR2 SQIVND (reference sequence). CDR3 regions of TCR beta were amplified from RNA transcripts. After a first-round RT-PCR with HTBI primers, a second-round multiplex PCR was run. TCRdb processed the multiplex PCR reads anew with MiXCR; each CDR3 protein has one entry. The sample carries about 590,000 distinct CDR3 sequences, just under 40% recorded once. Certain patients, namely those with other autoimmune diseases, uncontrolled infections, pregnancy or lactation, were excluded. Reliance was placed on clinical symptoms, serum thyroxine, TRAb, thyroid ultrasound and orbital computed tomography for diagnosis.

The chain carries TRBV19 and TRBJ2-7; perhaps TRBD2 as D (5 bases). Sequencing used peripheral blood or thyroid tissue (not recorded which). This TCR was recovered from an adult man with Graves' hyperthyroidism. The CDR3 DNA reads TGTGCCAGTAGTATTTTTATCGGGAACGAGCAGTACTCC. Translated, it gives CASSIFIGNEQYS.